These T cell receptor beta chains were read from a single sample in a study of tumor-infiltrating lymphocytes in primary liver carcinoma. TCRdb passed the multiplex PCR reads through MiXCR, listing each CDR3 protein once. The sample includes approximately 110,000 distinct CDR3 sequences, 82% of them seen just once. The material sequenced was liver tumor tissue from sampling region 3. The receptors come from a man aged 35-49 years with primary liver carcinoma and hepatitis B virus infection. Both conserved end residues are part of each CDR3. Fields, in order: J gene, D gene, clone size, V gene, CDR3 protein, CDR3 DNA. D genes are given only for firm matches. Size is stated for part of the rows, as once, few or many counts, or as a class when the clone is expanded.

j_call: TRBJ2-7; d_call: -; clone_size: -; v_call: TRBV28; cdr3_aa: CASSSRTRYEQYF; cdr3_nt: TGTGCCAGCAGTTCCAGGACAAGGTACGAGCAGTACTTC
j_call: TRBJ1-1; d_call: -; clone_size: -; v_call: TRBV29-1; cdr3_aa: CCGGDSLNTEALF; cdr3_nt: TGCTGCGGGGGAGACAGCCTGAACACTGAAGCTCTCTTT
j_call: TRBJ2-2; d_call: -; clone_size: -; v_call: TRBV10-3; cdr3_aa: CAIKRLAGNTRELFF; cdr3_nt: TGTGCCATCAAAAGACTCGCAGGAAACACGAGGGAGCTGTTTTTT
j_call: TRBJ2-2; d_call: -; clone_size: -; v_call: TRBV28; cdr3_aa: CASTSVECRSGELFF; cdr3_nt: TGTGCCAGCACTTCAGTCGAGTGCCGATCCGGGGAGCTGTTTTTC
j_call: TRBJ2-1; d_call: -; clone_size: -; v_call: TRBV4-3; cdr3_aa: CASNQDPYSEYNEEFF; cdr3_nt: TGCGCCAGCAACCAAGATCCCTACTCGGAATACAATGAGGAGTTCTTC
j_call: TRBJ2-1; d_call: -; clone_size: -; v_call: TRBV7-9; cdr3_aa: CAGSDRLSEKNEQFF; cdr3_nt: TGTGCCGGCAGTGACCGTTTATCCGAAAAGAATGAGCAGTTCTTC
j_call: TRBJ2-1; d_call: -; clone_size: -; v_call: TRBV6-5; cdr3_aa: CASVGIPSYKEQFF; cdr3_nt: TGTGCCAGCGTAGGGATTCCCTCCTACAAAGAGCAGTTCTTC
j_call: TRBJ2-7; d_call: -; clone_size: -; v_call: TRBV29-1; cdr3_aa: CSPDWGYHEQYF; cdr3_nt: TGCAGCCCGGATTGGGGTTATCACGAGCAGTACTTC
j_call: TRBJ2-1; d_call: TRBD1; clone_size: -; v_call: TRBV30; cdr3_aa: CAWGDRASYNGQFF; cdr3_nt: TGTGCCTGGGGGGACAGGGCTTCCTACAATGGGCAGTTCTTC
j_call: TRBJ2-4; d_call: TRBD2; clone_size: -; v_call: TRBV11-1; cdr3_aa: CANSFPGTSGTENTQYF; cdr3_nt: TGTGCCAATAGCTTTCCCGGGACTAGCGGGACCGAAAACACTCAGTACTTC
j_call: TRBJ2-1; d_call: TRBD2; clone_size: once; v_call: TRBV6-1; cdr3_aa: CASSKLAGMNEQIF; cdr3_nt: TGTGCCAGCAGTAAACTAGCGGGTATGAATGAGCAGATCTTC
j_call: TRBJ1-3; d_call: -; clone_size: -; v_call: TRBV5-1; cdr3_aa: CASRLEGNTIYF; cdr3_nt: TGCGCAAGCCGACTGGAGGGAAATACCATATATTTT
j_call: TRBJ2-1; d_call: -; clone_size: few; v_call: TRBV6-5; cdr3_aa: CASSYAGHANNEQFF; cdr3_nt: TGTGCCAGCAGCTACGCCGGACATGCGAACAATGAGCAGTTCTTC
j_call: TRBJ2-7; d_call: -; clone_size: few; v_call: TRBV6-1; cdr3_aa: CASSDGRLSYEHYF; cdr3_nt: TGTGCCAGCAGTGACGGCCGGCTAAGCTACGAGCACTACTTC
j_call: TRBJ2-7; d_call: TRBD1; clone_size: -; v_call: TRBV6-1; cdr3_aa: CVSSPGTGLVEQYF; cdr3_nt: TGTGTCAGTAGCCCCGGGACAGGGTTGGTAGAGCAGTACTTC